The clone carrying this T cell receptor beta chain was detected once. Its target is not known. The data were obtained in a study of human thymus T cells. Sequencing used immunoSEQ multiplex PCR; TCRdb keeps in-frame clones, though not all of them. The table lists tens of thousands of clones, roughly 96% of them singletons, with just over 0.03% in the top ten. Overall study findings and caveats: What appeared biased in thymic and blood repertoires was the usage of V and J genes. Unrelated individuals were reported by related research to share highly overlapping thymic repertoires.

In corrective heart surgery, resections were taken, and these provided the thymus tissue. Those donating were healthy Finnish infants in corrective surgery for congenital heart defects. Germline CDR1 reads SGHTA; CDR2 reads FQGNSA. There are 17 residues in the CDR3. Trimming removed 2 bases from V and 1 base from J; junction bases left unmatched: 10. Sample: thymus tissue. The TCR comes from a boy younger than two with a congenital heart defect but otherwise immunologically healthy. The chain uses TRBV7-2 and TRBJ2-7; the match to TRBD2 covers 8 bases. The CDR3 nucleotides are TGTGCCAGCAGCTTATTTGGTAGGGCGGGGGGTTCCTACGAGCAGTACTTC. It yields the protein CASSLFGRAGGSYEQYF.